Below, 27 T cell receptor beta chains from the same sample are listed, as sequenced in a study of T-cell memory formation after mild COVID-19. TCRdb ran MiXCR on the 5' RACE reads and lists one entry per CDR3 protein. The sample consists of 200,000 or so distinct CDR3 sequences, roughly 16% of them appearing once. What was sequenced was PBMCs or a T cell subset sorted from them (not recorded which). These receptors were taken from an adult woman who had mild COVID-19 (a few samples of this study predate the infection). Cell type and time point are not known.

The gene calls are TRBV20-1 and TRBJ1-4, with D unresolved. There are 13 residues in the CDR3. V was trimmed by 5 bases and J by 14 bases, leaving 21 bases between them. Germline assignment: CDR1 DFQATT and CDR2 SNEGSKA (reference sequence). The CDR3 DNA is TGCAGTGCTCTATCCGGCAATTCCCTCAGCCTGTTTTTT. It yields the protein CSALSGNSLSLFF.

This clonotype was picked up a small number of times. V and J are TRBV12-3 or TRBV12-4 and TRBJ2-1; possibly TRBD2 for D (5 bases). CDR3 length equals 11 residues. V gave up 4 bases and J gave up 9 bases, with 7 bases separating them. The CDR3, as DNA: TGTGCCAGCAGTTCTCGGGGTGAGCAGTTCTTC. Protein product: CASSSRGEQFF.

This clonotype showed up just a few times. This rearrangement joins TRBV7-2 to TRBJ1-2, with 8 bases identical to TRBD1. CDR1 and CDR2 from the germline V gene are SGHTA and FQGNSA. The CDR3 runs 17 residues. Trimming at V came to 2 bases and at J to 2 bases, leaving 10 bases not matched to a gene. As DNA, the CDR3 is TGTGCCAGCAGCTTAAGGGGAGGGACAGGCCCCAACTATGGCTACACCTTC. This translates into CASSLRGGTGPNYGYTF.

The rearrangement uses TRBV7-8 and TRBJ2-3; D remains unclear. Germline loops: CDR1 SGHVS, CDR2 FQNEAQ. Between the trimmed V and J ends, which lost 4 bases and 6 bases, there was a span of 11 bases. The CDR3 consists of 13 residues. The DNA for the CDR3 is TGTGCCAGCAGCTCCGTGACCTGGGATACGCAGTATTTT. This translates into CASSSVTWDTQYF.

This clonotype was found a few times. J is TRBJ1-1 and V is TRBV7-6; D is ambiguous. Trimming left V 5 bases short and J 2 bases short, with 12 bases between. Germline values: CDR1 SGHVS, CDR2 FNYEAQ. The CDR3 loop spans 14 amino acids. The CDR3 here is CASSVTATNTEAFF. CDR3 nucleotides: TGTGCCAGCAGCGTAACAGCAACAAACACTGAAGCTTTCTTT.

V gene TRBV7-6 combines with J gene TRBJ2-7, with a tentative D call TRBD2 (5 bases). Trimming took off 1 base at V and 6 bases at J, with 10 bases between the two ends. The CDR3 has 13 residues. Germline V CDR1 and CDR2: SGHVS, FNYEAQ. The CDR3, as DNA: TGTGCCAGCAGCTTAGATGCGGGCGGCGAGCAGTACTTC. This translates into CASSLDAGGEQYF.

V and J are TRBV24-1 and TRBJ1-5, with D perhaps matching TRBD1 (5 bases). The CDR3 is 15 residues long. With 3 bases removed from V and 4 bases from J, the gap between germline ends came to 12 bases. Germline V CDR1 and CDR2: KGHDR, SFDVKD. CDR3 sequence: CATSDGRVANQPQHF. DNA of the CDR3: TGTGCCACCAGTGATGGCAGGGTGGCGAATCAGCCCCAGCATTTT.

In its sample, this clonotype was seen a few times. The V and J genes are TRBV7-8 and TRBJ1-4, with a tentative D call TRBD1 (6 bases). The CDR3 covers 16 residues. V shed 1 base and J shed 6 bases, with 15 bases lying between them. Germline CDR1 reads SGHVS; CDR2 reads FQNEAQ. The CDR3 protein is CASSLGVGTTDEKLFF. DNA of the CDR3: TGTGCCAGCAGCTTAGGAGTCGGGACAACGGATGAAAAACTGTTTTTT.

The chain combines TRBV3-1 with TRBJ2-1; TRBD2 is a possible D gene (5 bases). The CDR3 is made up of 17 amino acids. CDR1 and CDR2 (germline): LGHDT, YNNKEL (reference sequence). V dropped 0 bases and J dropped 10 bases, with 22 bases sitting between them. CDR3 sequence reads: CASSQEFRLAMGGEQFF. As DNA, the CDR3 is TGTGCCAGCAGCCAAGAGTTCCGGCTAGCAATGGGTGGAGAGCAGTTCTTC.

The sample holds a few counts of this clonotype. This chain joins TRBV5-1 and TRBJ2-5; weak D call: TRBD2 (5 bases). With 4 bases removed from V and 10 bases from J, the gap between germline ends came to 20 bases. The germline CDR1 and CDR2 sequences are SGHRS and YFSETQ. This CDR3 is built from 14 residues. The DNA of the CDR3 is TGCGCCAGCAGCCCCAGCCAGGTGAGAGAGGGCCAGTACTTC. It specifies CASSPSQVREGQYF.

This chain connects TRBV4-1 to TRBJ2-1; 10 bases are a match to TRBD2. Germline trimming cut 5 bases from V and 7 bases from J; bases unmatched to any gene: 5. The CDR3 length is 14 residues. Germline CDR1 and CDR2: MGHRA and YSYEKL. The CDR3 DNA follows: TGCGCCAGCAGCACCCGACTAGCGGGTAATGAGCAGTTCTTC. Protein sequence: CASSTRLAGNEQFF.

This clonotype was seen more than once but under ten times. At one end the junction does not follow the germline gene, possibly because of a read error. CDR3: CASSRDTGPYEKYF. CDR3 nucleotides: TGCGCCAGCAGCCGGGACACCGGCCCCTACGAGAAGTACTTC. V gene TRBV5-1 combines with J gene TRBJ2-7; D is possibly TRBD1 (6 bases). This CDR3 has 14 residues. Germline V CDR1 and CDR2: SGHRS, YFSETQ.

The chain has TRBV20-1 and TRBJ2-7; D gene unclear. The CDR3 is 13 residues long. The V end was cut by 5 bases, the J end by 2 bases, with 13 bases between. CDR1 and CDR2 from the germline V gene are DFQATT and SNEGSKA (reference sequence). CDR3 protein: CSAFSGSPYEQYF. The CDR3 DNA reads as TGCAGTGCTTTTAGTGGTTCCCCCTACGAGCAGTACTTC.

CDR3 amino acids: CASSYEGSAEAFF. DNA of the CDR3: TGTGCCAGCAGTTACGAGGGGTCGGCTGAAGCTTTCTTT. V and J are TRBV6-5 and TRBJ1-1, with D perhaps TRBD1 (5 bases). The CDR3 is 13 amino acids. The germline V gene encodes CDR1 MNHEY and CDR2 SVGAGI. V dropped 2 bases and J dropped 6 bases, with 10 bases sitting between them.

This rearrangement joins TRBV7-2 to TRBJ2-2; 9 bases are a match to TRBD1. CDR3 length: 16 amino acids. Germline-derived CDR1 and CDR2 are SGHTA and FQGNSA. V shed 5 bases, J shed 3 bases, and the junction held 7 bases outside the gene matches. This chain's CDR3 is CASSVEGQGHTGELFF. The CDR3, as DNA: TGTGCCAGCAGCGTAGAGGGACAGGGTCACACCGGGGAGCTGTTTTTT. The whole variable domain, filled in from reference TRBV7-2 and TRBJ2-2, reads GAGVSQSPSNKVTEKGKDVELRCDPISGHTALYWYRQSLGQGLEFLIYFQGNSAPDKSGLPSDRFSAERTGGSVSTLTIQRTQQEDSAVYLCASSVEGQGHTGELFFGEGSRLTVL.

The chain combines TRBV12-3 or TRBV12-4 with TRBJ2-3; D is unclear. Trimming took off 2 bases at V and 3 bases at J, with 6 bases between the two ends. The CDR3 has 13 amino acids. CDR3 nucleotide sequence: TGTGCCAGCAGTTTATTTGAGACAGATACGCAGTATTTT. Amino acid sequence: CASSLFETDTQYF.

This clonotype was found a few times. This rearrangement joins TRBV12-3 or TRBV12-4 to TRBJ1-2, with 7 bases matching TRBD1. The CDR3 runs to 12 residues. With V trimmed by 7 bases and J by 8 bases, 7 bases remained unmatched. The CDR3 protein is CASTDRASGYTF. In DNA, the CDR3 is TGTGCCAGCACCGACAGGGCAAGCGGCTACACCTTC.

The chain combines TRBV5-4 with TRBJ1-6; D may be TRBD1 (6 bases). The V end lost 3 bases, the J end lost 3 bases, and 10 bases lay between the germline ends. Germline V gene lookup returns CDR1 SGHNT and CDR2 YYREEE (reference sequence). This CDR3 has 15 amino acids. In DNA, the CDR3 is TGTGCCAGCAGCTCAGGGGCGAACTATAATTCACCCCTCCACTTT. Its translation: CASSSGANYNSPLHF.

This clonotype has just a few counts. The chain uses TRBV20-1 and TRBJ2-1; 10 bases line up with TRBD2. The CDR3 is 15 residues long. Trimming at V came to 3 bases and at J to 6 bases, leaving 8 bases not matched to a gene. The V gene's germline CDR1 is DFQATT and CDR2 SNEGSKA (reference sequence). CDR3 in amino acids: CSARPWTSGANEQFF. The CDR3 DNA is TGCAGTGCTAGGCCTTGGACTAGCGGAGCCAATGAGCAGTTCTTC.

The genes are TRBV28 and TRBJ1-2; tentatively, D is TRBD1 (6 bases). Germline V gene sequence: CDR1 MDHEN, CDR2 SYDVKM. V was trimmed by 3 bases and J by 8 bases, leaving 13 bases between them. CDR3 length equals 13 residues. The CDR3 is CASSFPGGEGYTF. As DNA, the CDR3 is TGTGCCAGCAGTTTCCCTGGGGGCGAGGGCTACACCTTC.

The CDR3 nucleotides read TGTGCCAGCAGTGGGGGGGCAGGTGGCTACACCTTC. It yields the protein CASSGGAGGYTF. This chain joins TRBV2 and TRBJ1-2; a weak D match, TRBD1 (6 bases). The CDR3 is made up of 12 amino acids. V lost 4 bases and J lost 7, with 10 bases in between. Germline loops: CDR1 SNHLY, CDR2 FYNNEI.

This clonotype was counted a few times. The chain employs TRBV3-1 and TRBJ1-2; D call uncertain. The CDR3 sequence is 13 residues long. Germline CDR1 is LGHDT and CDR2 is YNNKEL (reference sequence). The V end lost 0 bases, the J end lost 8 bases, and 10 bases lay between the germline ends. CDR3 sequence reads: CASSQDLGGGYTF. Here the CDR3 DNA reads TGTGCCAGCAGCCAAGACCTTGGAGGCGGCTACACCTTC.

The V and J genes are TRBV5-1 and TRBJ1-1; TRBD1 is a possible D gene (5 bases). From germline, CDR1 is SGHRS and CDR2 YFSETQ. The CDR3 consists of 14 residues. Trimming removed 4 bases from V and 3 bases from J, with 13 bases in between. CDR3 DNA sequence: TGCGCCAGCAGCAACCTGGACAAGTACACTGAAGCTTTCTTT. It encodes CASSNLDKYTEAFF.

There are a few counts of this clonotype. The chain carries TRBV18 and TRBJ2-1, with D possibly matching TRBD2 (6 bases). The CDR3 has 13 amino acids. Per germline, CDR1 KGHSH and CDR2 LQKENI. Trimming shortened V by 5 bases and J by 9 bases, and 14 bases separated the two germline ends. In DNA form, the CDR3 reads TGTGCCAGCTCAGCCACTAGCCCGGGTGAGCAGTTCTTC. Amino acids: CASSATSPGEQFF.

The gene calls are TRBV28 and TRBJ1-1; TRBD1 might be the D (6 bases). The V gene's germline CDR1 is MDHEN and CDR2 SYDVKM. The CDR3 sequence is 14 residues long. V lost 4 bases to trimming and J lost 1 base, with 10 bases between them. The DNA of the CDR3 is TGTGCCAGCAGTTGGAGGGGGGGGAACACTGAAGCTTTCTTT. Translation: CASSWRGGNTEAFF.

A few counts support this clonotype. The rearrangement links TRBV24-1 to TRBJ2-3; 11 nucleotides agree with TRBD2. V lost 4 bases and J lost 6; bases outside the gene matches: 8. The germline CDR1 and CDR2 sequences are KGHDR and SFDVKD. The length of the CDR3 is 16 residues. CDR3 sequence (DNA): TGTGCCACCAGTGAACCGGCTAGCGGGAGGAGGGATACGCAGTATTTT. Encoded protein: CATSEPASGRRDTQYF.

This chain links TRBV3-1 with TRBJ1-5; no clear D. The CDR3 runs 11 residues. Germline CDR1 LGHDT, CDR2 YNNKEL (reference sequence). Trimming removed 3 bases at V and 9 bases at J, with 6 bases between. The CDR3 DNA sequence: TGTGCCAGCAGCCACGGTGGGCCCCAGCATTTT. Its translation is CASSHGGPQHF.